The TCR beta chain described here comes from a study of blood T cell repertoires in COVID-19. Overall study context: Spain, Italy and the United States supplied samples that represented acute and convalescent COVID-19. Sample material is recorded as cDNA or gDNA derived from T cells, B-cell-depleted T cells, or PBMCs.

The table lists this clone with a count of one. Authors' data handling: Amplification from reference gene primers served as the basis for estimated nucleated cell counts. The data were produced by immunoSEQ multiplex PCR, yet TCRdb's version contains in-frame clones alone and is incomplete. V, J and clone size derive from that table, while D and trimming were established from the DNA sequence. The top ten clones hold roughly 2% of a sample with 160,000 or so clones, roughly 90% of them seen once. V dropped 4 bases and J dropped 2; count of bases not matched to a gene: 4. Germline V gene sequence: CDR1 KGHSH, CDR2 LQKENI. The CDR3 has 17 residues.

The chain has TRBV18 and TRBJ2-2, with 13 bases matching TRBD2. The clonotype was recovered from a man between 18 and 35 years old with acute or convalescent COVID-19. Sequences were obtained from peripheral blood. CDR3 bases: TGTGCCAGCTCACGACTAGCGGGAGGACCCAACACCGGGGAGCTGTTTTTT. This codes for CASSRLAGGPNTGELFF.